This entry lists 31 T cell receptor beta chains sequenced from one sample in a study of somatic mutations in cytotoxic T cells in rheumatoid arthritis. Sequencing was performed with immunoSEQ multiplex PCR; in TCRdb, only in-frame clones are kept and a portion is missing. The data contain roughly 16,000 clones, roughly 80% of them singletons. Sequencing was done on a sample of CD8+ T cells sorted from blood. These receptors were obtained from an adult with rheumatoid arthritis.

This clone was counted once. The CDR3 DNA follows: TGTGCCAGCAGCAACTTAAACCCGGACAGGGGTGTCAGGTTAGCCAAAAACATTCAGTACTTC. Its translation is CASSNLNPDRGVRLAKNIQYF. The chain uses TRBV21-1 and TRBJ2-4; the table's D call, TRBD1, has no DNA check behind it. TRBV21-1 is termed a pseudogene. The CDR3 consists of 21 residues.

The rearrangement joins TRBV7-3 to TRBJ2-1; D perhaps matches TRBD2 (7 bases). The CDR3 has 15 amino acids. Germline V gives CDR1 SGHTA, CDR2 FQGTGA. Trimming cost V 6 bases and J 8 bases, with 20 bases left between them. As DNA, the CDR3 is TGTGCCAGCAGTTTGGGAGGGGGGGCTGGAGATGAGCAGTTCTTC. This sequence encodes CASSLGGGAGDEQFF.

The rearrangement links TRBV29-1 to TRBJ2-3, with TRBD1 identical over 8 bases. The CDR3 extends over 14 amino acids. V lost 7 bases and J lost 1; bases outside the gene matches: 7. Germline loops: CDR1 SQVTM, CDR2 ANQGSEA. The CDR3: CSGAGGLGTDTQYF. The DNA for the CDR3 is TGCAGCGGAGCAGGGGGCTTAGGCACAGATACGCAGTATTTT.

The CDR3 DNA reads as TGTGCCAGCAGTTCCGTCACCAATTCACCCCTCCACTTT. It is translated as CASSSVTNSPLHF. The chain carries TRBV14 and TRBJ1-6; no clear D gene. This CDR3 has 13 residues. Germline V gives CDR1 SGHDN, CDR2 FVKESK. V was cut by 6 bases and J by 7 bases, with 10 bases left in between.

This clone occurred once. This rearrangement joins TRBV15 to TRBJ2-1; 10 nucleotides agree with TRBD2. CDR1 is LNHNV, CDR2 YYDKDF, per germline (reference sequence). The V and J ends lost 9 bases and 8 bases, in that order; junction bases with no gene match: 10. The CDR3 is made up of 14 amino acids. CDR3 amino acids: CATSERGGLHEQFF. The CDR3 DNA reads as TGTGCCACGAGTGAGCGGGGGGGCTTGCATGAGCAGTTCTTC.

The chain employs TRBV15 and TRBJ1-4; 9 bases align to TRBD1. Germline V gene lookup returns CDR1 LNHNV and CDR2 YYDKDF (reference sequence). CDR3 size: 16 residues. Unmatched junction bases numbered 7, after V lost 4 bases and J lost 4 bases. The CDR3 nucleotides read TGTGCCACCAGCACCGGACAGGGGAATGGTAATGAAAAACTGTTTTTT. This encodes CATSTGQGNGNEKLFF.

Only one count was recorded for this clone. The rearrangement joins TRBV13 to TRBJ1-1, with 9 bases that match TRBD1. This CDR3 comprises 16 residues. The J segment lost 1 base and the V segment lost 4 bases, leaving 7 bases of the junction unmatched. Germline lookup yields CDR1 PRHDT and CDR2 FYEKMQ (reference sequence). CDR3 coding DNA: TGTGCCAGCAGCTCAACAGGGGGCTGGGGGAACACTGAAGCTTTCTTT. It codes for CASSSTGGWGNTEAFF.

The CDR3 DNA sequence: TGTGCCAGCAGTGAAGCTGGGACCGACTTAACGGCCCCCGGGGAGCTGTTTTTT. It is translated as CASSEAGTDLTAPGELFF. This chain links TRBV2 with TRBJ2-2; D possibly uses TRBD1 or TRBD2 (5 bases each). This CDR3 has 18 residues. CDR1 is SNHLY, CDR2 FYNNEI, per germline. With 0 bases removed from V and 6 bases from J, the gap between germline ends came to 20 bases.

By its share, this clone is medium-sized. The genes are TRBV19 and TRBJ2-7, with 9 nucleotides matching TRBD2. The CDR3 consists of 15 residues. V shed 3 bases, J shed 5 bases, and the junction held 8 bases outside the gene matches. Looked up from germline, CDR1 is LNHDA and CDR2 is SQIVND (reference sequence). CDR3 in amino acids: CASSIMGGGANEQYF. CDR3 DNA: TGTGCCAGTAGTATCATGGGCGGGGGGGCCAACGAGCAGTACTTC.

This chain links TRBV5-5 with TRBJ2-3, with 8 bases identical to TRBD1. J was trimmed by 3 bases and V by 3 bases; bases with no gene match: 6. This CDR3 is built from 15 residues. Per germline, CDR1 SGHKS and CDR2 YYEKEE (reference sequence). The CDR3 reads CASSSSGQETDTQYF. CDR3 nucleotide sequence: TGTGCCAGCAGCTCGTCGGGACAGGAAACAGATACGCAGTATTTT. Based on the CDR3 plus reference TRBV5-5 and TRBJ2-3, the full variable domain is DAGVTQSPTHLIKTRGQQVTLRCSPISGHKSVSWYQQVLGQGPQFIFQYYEKEERGRGNFPDRFSARQFPNYSSELNVNALLLGDSALYLCASSSSGQETDTQYFGPGTRLTVL.

The V and J genes are TRBV6-1 and TRBJ1-3, with D uncertain. In germline, CDR1 is MNHNS, CDR2 SASEGT. Trimming left V 2 bases short and J 0 bases short, with 14 bases between. This CDR3 has 17 residues. CDR3 in amino acids: CASSERVQPISGNTIYF. CDR3 sequence (DNA): TGTGCCAGCAGTGAACGGGTCCAGCCGATCTCTGGAAACACCATATATTTT.

V is TRBV19 and J is TRBJ1-4; possible D gene TRBD1, 6 bases. The CDR3 sequence is 16 residues long. The V end was cut by 5 bases, the J end by 5 bases, with 18 bases between. Looked up from germline, CDR1 is LNHDA and CDR2 is SQIVND (reference sequence). For the CDR3, the DNA is TGTGCCAGTAGTCCTTCCCAGGGGCAAAGAAATGAAAAACTGTTTTTT. Protein sequence: CASSPSQGQRNEKLFF.

Written as DNA, the CDR3 is TGTGCCAGCAGTCTGGGACAGCACAATGAGCAGTTCTTC. Residues: CASSLGQHNEQFF. J is TRBJ2-1 and V is TRBV27, with 7 nucleotides matching TRBD1. CDR3 length equals 13 residues. Germline values: CDR1 MNHEY, CDR2 SMNVEV (reference sequence). V was pared by 5 bases and J by 5 bases, with 3 bases of the junction left unmatched.

The chain has TRBV6-5 and TRBJ2-1; possible D gene TRBD1, 6 bases. Germline CDR1 MNHEY, CDR2 SVGAGI. Between the trimmed V and J ends, which lost 4 bases and 10 bases, there was a span of 11 bases. This CDR3 comprises 12 residues. CDR3: CASSSGVGEQFF. CDR3 coding DNA: TGTGCCAGCAGTTCAGGGGTAGGAGAGCAGTTCTTC.

The V call is TRBV4-1, the J call TRBJ1-5; D might be TRBD1 (5 bases). Germline V lookup: CDR1 MGHRA, CDR2 YSYEKL. V lost 0 bases and J 5 bases, leaving 14 bases between the germline ends. This CDR3 comprises 16 residues. Here the CDR3 DNA reads TGCGCCAGCAGCCAAGATCACAGGAGCCTTTATCAGCCCCAGCATTTT. Translation: CASSQDHRSLYQPQHF.

The table lists this clone with a count of one. The gene calls are TRBV15 and TRBJ1-2; a possible D gene is TRBD1 (5 bases). V lost 0 bases and J 0 bases, leaving 8 bases between the germline ends. Germline assignment: CDR1 LNHNV and CDR2 YYDKDF (reference sequence). The CDR3 sequence is 15 residues long. This CDR3 reads CATSREGVTNYGYTF. The CDR3, as DNA: TGTGCCACCAGCAGAGAAGGGGTAACTAACTATGGCTACACCTTC.

This chain joins TRBV28 and TRBJ1-3; TRBD1 matches 9 bases. The V gene end was trimmed by 6 bases and the J gene end by 2 bases; junction bases not matched to a gene: 8. CDR1 and CDR2 from the germline V gene are MDHEN and SYDVKM. This CDR3 is built from 16 residues. The CDR3 here is CASSFPGQGTGNTIYF. In DNA, the CDR3 is TGTGCCAGCAGCTTCCCGGGACAGGGAACTGGAAACACCATATATTTT.

The rearrangement joins TRBV7-9 to TRBJ1-4, with D possibly matching TRBD1 (5 bases). The V end lost 6 bases, the J end lost 5 bases, and 10 bases lay between the germline ends. The germline V gene encodes CDR1 SEHNR and CDR2 FQNEAQ (reference sequence). This CDR3 region has 13 residues. This CDR3 reads CASSGRENEKLFF. DNA of the CDR3: TGTGCCAGCAGTGGCAGGGAGAATGAAAAACTGTTTTTT.

This rearrangement joins TRBV2 to TRBJ2-1, with D possibly TRBD1 on 6 matching bases. The CDR3 covers 17 residues. Trimming stripped 2 bases from V and 2 bases from J, with 16 bases between. Per the germline V gene, CDR1 is SNHLY and CDR2 is FYNNEI. As DNA, the CDR3 is TGTGCCAGCAGTGAAAGGGGGTCACGGGGAACCTACAATGAGCAGTTCTTC. Amino acid sequence: CASSERGSRGTYNEQFF.

This clone has only a few counts. J is TRBJ2-3 and V is TRBV6-4; D tentatively fits TRBD1 or TRBD2 (5 bases each). The CDR3 runs to 16 residues. The V gene lost 3 bases and the J gene lost 0 bases, with 13 bases spanning the gap. Germline CDR1 is MRHNA and CDR2 is SNTAGT. CDR3 DNA sequence: TGTGCCAGCAGTGAGGGACGGGGAGCTAGCACAGATACGCAGTATTTT. As protein: CASSEGRGASTDTQYF.

The rearrangement links TRBV9 to TRBJ1-3; 9 bases are a match to TRBD1. Unmatched junction bases numbered 16, after V lost 4 bases and J lost 8 bases. There are 17 residues in the CDR3. Germline V gene sequence: CDR1 SGDLS, CDR2 YYNGEE. Here the CDR3 reads CASSPHPGTGRTDTIYF. The CDR3 region has the DNA TGTGCCAGCAGCCCACACCCCGGGACAGGGCGGACGGACACCATATATTTT.

The gene calls are TRBV28 and TRBJ2-4; D may correspond to TRBD1 or TRBD2 (5 bases each). V lost 4 bases to trimming and J lost 7 bases, with 11 bases between them. Looked up from germline, CDR1 is MDHEN and CDR2 is SYDVKM. The CDR3 sequence is 13 residues long. CDR3 in amino acids: CASSYGGPNIQYF. CDR3 bases: TGTGCCAGCAGTTATGGGGGACCGAACATTCAGTACTTC.

This chain connects TRBV19 to TRBJ1-1, with D unresolved. This CDR3 contains 15 residues. Trimming shortened V by 2 bases and J by 0 bases, and 10 bases separated the two germline ends. Germline loops: CDR1 LNHDA, CDR2 SQIVND (reference sequence). The CDR3 is CASSIRRGMNTEAFF. In DNA, the CDR3 is TGTGCCAGTAGTATACGGCGGGGAATGAACACTGAAGCTTTCTTT.

The V call is TRBV19, the J call TRBJ1-6; no definite D call. The CDR3 length is 15 residues. V shed 10 bases and J shed 0 bases, with 13 bases lying between them. The V gene's germline CDR1 is LNHDA and CDR2 SQIVND (reference sequence). CDR3 DNA sequence: TGTGCCACTAAGGACGGTAGCTCCTATAATTCACCCCTCCACTTT. Amino acid sequence: CATKDGSSYNSPLHF. Looking up the rest from reference TRBV19 and TRBJ1-6 gives the full variable domain: DGGITQSPKYLFRKEGQNVTLSCEQNLNHDAMYWYRQDPGQGLRLIYYSQIVNDFQKGDIAEGYSVSREKKESFPLTVTSAQKNPTAFYLCATKDGSSYNSPLHFGNGTRLTVT.

The chain uses TRBV9 and TRBJ2-5; a weak D match, TRBD1 (6 bases). This CDR3 spans 13 amino acids. Germline V gene sequence: CDR1 SGDLS, CDR2 YYNGEE. V was cut by 3 bases and J by 5 bases, with 11 bases left in between. Here the CDR3 DNA reads TGTGCCAGCAGCGACAGGGATTGGGAGACCCAGTACTTC. Amino acids: CASSDRDWETQYF. The entire variable domain, with the rest obtained from reference TRBV9 and TRBJ2-5, is as follows: DSGVTQTPKHLITATGQRVTLRCSPRSGDLSVYWYQQSLDQGLQFLIQYYNGEERAKGNILERFSAQQFPDLHSELNLSSLELGDSALYFCASSDRDWETQYFGPGTRLLVL.

CDR3 loop: CASSPPDRAKETQYF. The CDR3 DNA is TGTGCCAGCAGTCCACCCGACAGGGCCAAAGAGACCCAGTACTTC. The rearrangement joins TRBV6-5 to TRBJ2-5; 7 bases are shared with TRBD1. V lost 5 bases, J lost 3 bases, and 9 bases stayed unmatched. Germline loops: CDR1 MNHEY, CDR2 SVGAGI. The CDR3 runs 15 residues.

The V gene is TRBV7-2, the J gene TRBJ1-5; D is ambiguous. CDR3 length equals 12 residues. V was trimmed by 3 bases and J by 6 bases, leaving 6 bases between them. Germline-derived CDR1 and CDR2 are SGHTA and FQGNSA. This CDR3 is CASSFFGQPQHF. The CDR3 DNA follows: TGTGCCAGCAGCTTTTTCGGTCAGCCCCAGCATTTT.

CDR3 DNA: TGTGCCAGCAGTTATTCACAGGGGGATCTCGAGCAGTACTTC. Its protein product is CASSYSQGDLEQYF. The chain recombines TRBV6-5 with TRBJ2-7, with 8 bases matching TRBD1. After removal of 3 bases from V and 6 bases from J, the junction contained 7 bases not matched to a gene. The CDR3 runs 14 residues. In germline, CDR1 is MNHEY, CDR2 SVGAGI.

The CDR3 DNA is TGTGCCAGCAGTTTATATTCTGTGAAGGATGGAAAGGGAGGTAACGGCAATCAGCCCCAGCATTTT. Translation: CASSLYSVKDGKGGNGNQPQHF. The V and J genes are TRBV27 and TRBJ1-5; D not resolved. Per germline, CDR1 MNHEY and CDR2 SMNVEV (reference sequence). V lost 1 base and J lost 2, with 30 bases in between. This CDR3 region has 22 residues.

The chain links TRBV6-5 to TRBJ1-5; 9 bases align to TRBD1. The CDR3 spans 14 residues. The trim removed 5 bases at V and 5 bases at J, leaving 4 bases unmatched. CDR1 is MNHEY, CDR2 SVGAGI, per germline. The CDR3, as DNA: TGTGCCAGCAGTCTGGACAGGGGTGATCAGCCCCAGCATTTT. Protein: CASSLDRGDQPQHF.

Written as DNA, the CDR3 is TGTGCCAGCAGTGATCCCGGGACAGGGGCCTACGAGCAGTACGTC. Its protein product is CASSDPGTGAYEQYV. The V gene is TRBV6-1, the J gene TRBJ2-7, with TRBD1 identical over 10 bases. Germline V lookup: CDR1 MNHNS, CDR2 SASEGT. This CDR3 is built from 15 residues. The J segment lost 2 bases and the V segment lost 3 bases, leaving 4 bases of the junction unmatched.